This TCR beta chain was found in a study of blood T cells in healthy people across ages. Regarding the study as a whole: Unknown donor CMV status possibly confounded expanded clonotype changes.

This CDR3 spans 14 amino acids. Trimming cost V 3 bases and J 7 bases, with 12 bases left between them. Primers used in a second PCR of roughly 7 to 12 cycles were a sample-barcoded 5' primer and a J-beta primer mix. Each cDNA molecule carried a tag from a template-switch adaptor that contained 12 random nucleotides. Every sample returned 2.5 million or more CDR3-containing paired-end reads. TCRdb re-called the 5' RACE reads with MiXCR, one entry per CDR3 protein. Of more than 1,000,000 distinct CDR3 sequences detected, almost 25% appear once; the ten largest clones hold around 0.7%. Per-sample yields of isolated PBMCs were at least 7 million. As concerns this clonotype: Its antigen remains unidentified.

These same data were also listed under a study on T cells of mothers and their children.

This TCR came from a girl under 10 years old in good health. The rearrangement links TRBV12-3 or TRBV12-4 to TRBJ1-4; D call uncertain. What was sequenced was blood. CDR3 sequence (DNA): TGTGCCAGCAGTTTTGCCCCCCTGAGTGAAAAACTGTTTTTT. It is translated as CASSFAPLSEKLFF.